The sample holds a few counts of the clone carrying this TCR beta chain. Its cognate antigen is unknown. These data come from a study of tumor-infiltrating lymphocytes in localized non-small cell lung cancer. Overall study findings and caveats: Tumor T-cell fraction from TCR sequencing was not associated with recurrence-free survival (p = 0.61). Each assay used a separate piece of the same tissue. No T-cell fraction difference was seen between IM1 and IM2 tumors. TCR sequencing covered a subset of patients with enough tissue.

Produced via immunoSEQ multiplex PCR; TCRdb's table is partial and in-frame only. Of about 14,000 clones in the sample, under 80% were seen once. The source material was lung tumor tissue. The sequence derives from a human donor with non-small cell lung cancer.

CDR3 residues: CSANGGTEAFF. CDR3 in DNA: TGCAGTGCTAATGGTGGCACTGAAGCTTTCTTT. The J gene is TRBJ1-1, the V gene TRBV20-1; D ambiguous. Per the germline V gene, CDR1 is DFQATT and CDR2 is SNEGSKA (reference sequence). This CDR3 has 11 amino acids. V lost 4 bases and J 4 bases, leaving 7 bases between the germline ends.